A selection of T cell receptor beta chains follows, all from one sample in a study of beta chain features in type 1 diabetes. Only in-frame clones appear in the TCRdb table, and some are missing; sequencing was by immunoSEQ multiplex PCR. The sample has some 150,000 clones, approximately 9.8% seen once. The sequencing sample was made of central memory CD4+ T cells from blood. Source of these receptors: a woman between 40 and 50 years old in good health. CDR3s include the opening cysteine and the closing phenylalanine or tryptophan. D genes are given only for firm matches. Size tells how often a clone was seen (once, few, many) or the class of an expanded clone, and some rows leave it out.

cdr3_aa: CASSLGGAGGQEAFF
cdr3_nt: TGTGCCAGCAGCTTAGGAGGGGCAGGGGGTCAGGAAGCTTTCTTT
j_call: TRBJ1-1
d_call: TRBD1
clone_size: -
v_call: TRBV7-6

cdr3_aa: CASSASGTTNNEQFF
cdr3_nt: TGCGCCAGCAGCGCCTCCGGGACTACTAACAATGAGCAGTTCTTC
j_call: TRBJ2-1
d_call: TRBD2
clone_size: -
v_call: TRBV5-1

cdr3_aa: CASSAALYGYTF
cdr3_nt: TGTGCCAGCAGTGCAGCCCTCTATGGCTACACCTTC
j_call: TRBJ1-2
d_call: -
clone_size: many
v_call: TRBV6-1

cdr3_aa: CASSATPGGILETQYF
cdr3_nt: TGTGCCAGCAGCGCGACGCCGGGGGGAATCTTAGAGACCCAGTACTTC
j_call: TRBJ2-5
d_call: TRBD2
clone_size: few
v_call: TRBV9

cdr3_aa: CASYTSGGDTGELFF
cdr3_nt: TGTGCCAGTTATACTAGCGGGGGAGACACCGGGGAGCTGTTTTTT
j_call: TRBJ2-2
d_call: TRBD2
clone_size: many
v_call: TRBV19

cdr3_aa: CASSFSDRNTEAFF
cdr3_nt: TGTGCCAGCAGTTTTTCGGACAGGAACACTGAAGCTTTCTTT
j_call: TRBJ1-1
d_call: -
clone_size: few
v_call: TRBV27

cdr3_aa: CAIRSTGDEQFF
cdr3_nt: TGTGCCATCAGGTCGACAGGGGATGAGCAGTTCTTC
j_call: TRBJ2-1
d_call: TRBD1
clone_size: few
v_call: TRBV10-3

cdr3_aa: CASSPSHYEQYF
cdr3_nt: TGTGCCAGCAGCCCTAGTCACTACGAGCAGTACTTC
j_call: TRBJ2-7
d_call: -
clone_size: few
v_call: TRBV7-2

cdr3_aa: CASWTSGGLRSTGELFF
cdr3_nt: TGTGCCAGTTGGACTAGCGGGGGGTTGAGAAGCACCGGGGAGCTGTTTTTT
j_call: TRBJ2-2
d_call: TRBD2
clone_size: -
v_call: TRBV19

cdr3_aa: CASSPLGQGGTSTYNEQFF
cdr3_nt: TGTGCCAGCTCACCACTTGGGCAGGGAGGCACAAGCACCTACAATGAGCAGTTCTTC
j_call: TRBJ2-1
d_call: -
clone_size: many
v_call: TRBV18

cdr3_aa: CASSLERGANVLTF
cdr3_nt: TGTGCCAGCAGCTTAGAGCGTGGGGCCAACGTCCTGACTTTC
j_call: TRBJ2-6
d_call: -
clone_size: -
v_call: TRBV7-2

cdr3_aa: CASSVDRAATQYF
cdr3_nt: TGTGCCAGCAGCGTCGACAGGGCCGCTACGCAGTATTTT
j_call: TRBJ2-3
d_call: TRBD1
clone_size: few
v_call: TRBV25-1

cdr3_aa: CASSPEAGVGDTQYF
cdr3_nt: TGTGCCAGCAGCCCCGAGGCCGGGGTGGGGGATACGCAGTATTTT
j_call: TRBJ2-3
d_call: -
clone_size: -
v_call: TRBV7-2

cdr3_aa: CASNPTGPWDNEQFF
cdr3_nt: TGTGCCAGCAATCCTACAGGGCCCTGGGACAATGAGCAGTTCTTC
j_call: TRBJ2-1
d_call: -
clone_size: -
v_call: TRBV5-4

cdr3_aa: CASRLGTADQPQHF
cdr3_nt: TGTGCCAGCAGACTTGGGACAGCGGATCAGCCCCAGCATTTT
j_call: TRBJ1-5
d_call: TRBD1
clone_size: few
v_call: TRBV7-2

cdr3_aa: CASSSTGTGVDYGYTF
cdr3_nt: TGTGCCAGCAGCTCCACCGGGACAGGGGTTGACTATGGCTACACCTTC
j_call: TRBJ1-2
d_call: TRBD1
clone_size: -
v_call: TRBV7-6